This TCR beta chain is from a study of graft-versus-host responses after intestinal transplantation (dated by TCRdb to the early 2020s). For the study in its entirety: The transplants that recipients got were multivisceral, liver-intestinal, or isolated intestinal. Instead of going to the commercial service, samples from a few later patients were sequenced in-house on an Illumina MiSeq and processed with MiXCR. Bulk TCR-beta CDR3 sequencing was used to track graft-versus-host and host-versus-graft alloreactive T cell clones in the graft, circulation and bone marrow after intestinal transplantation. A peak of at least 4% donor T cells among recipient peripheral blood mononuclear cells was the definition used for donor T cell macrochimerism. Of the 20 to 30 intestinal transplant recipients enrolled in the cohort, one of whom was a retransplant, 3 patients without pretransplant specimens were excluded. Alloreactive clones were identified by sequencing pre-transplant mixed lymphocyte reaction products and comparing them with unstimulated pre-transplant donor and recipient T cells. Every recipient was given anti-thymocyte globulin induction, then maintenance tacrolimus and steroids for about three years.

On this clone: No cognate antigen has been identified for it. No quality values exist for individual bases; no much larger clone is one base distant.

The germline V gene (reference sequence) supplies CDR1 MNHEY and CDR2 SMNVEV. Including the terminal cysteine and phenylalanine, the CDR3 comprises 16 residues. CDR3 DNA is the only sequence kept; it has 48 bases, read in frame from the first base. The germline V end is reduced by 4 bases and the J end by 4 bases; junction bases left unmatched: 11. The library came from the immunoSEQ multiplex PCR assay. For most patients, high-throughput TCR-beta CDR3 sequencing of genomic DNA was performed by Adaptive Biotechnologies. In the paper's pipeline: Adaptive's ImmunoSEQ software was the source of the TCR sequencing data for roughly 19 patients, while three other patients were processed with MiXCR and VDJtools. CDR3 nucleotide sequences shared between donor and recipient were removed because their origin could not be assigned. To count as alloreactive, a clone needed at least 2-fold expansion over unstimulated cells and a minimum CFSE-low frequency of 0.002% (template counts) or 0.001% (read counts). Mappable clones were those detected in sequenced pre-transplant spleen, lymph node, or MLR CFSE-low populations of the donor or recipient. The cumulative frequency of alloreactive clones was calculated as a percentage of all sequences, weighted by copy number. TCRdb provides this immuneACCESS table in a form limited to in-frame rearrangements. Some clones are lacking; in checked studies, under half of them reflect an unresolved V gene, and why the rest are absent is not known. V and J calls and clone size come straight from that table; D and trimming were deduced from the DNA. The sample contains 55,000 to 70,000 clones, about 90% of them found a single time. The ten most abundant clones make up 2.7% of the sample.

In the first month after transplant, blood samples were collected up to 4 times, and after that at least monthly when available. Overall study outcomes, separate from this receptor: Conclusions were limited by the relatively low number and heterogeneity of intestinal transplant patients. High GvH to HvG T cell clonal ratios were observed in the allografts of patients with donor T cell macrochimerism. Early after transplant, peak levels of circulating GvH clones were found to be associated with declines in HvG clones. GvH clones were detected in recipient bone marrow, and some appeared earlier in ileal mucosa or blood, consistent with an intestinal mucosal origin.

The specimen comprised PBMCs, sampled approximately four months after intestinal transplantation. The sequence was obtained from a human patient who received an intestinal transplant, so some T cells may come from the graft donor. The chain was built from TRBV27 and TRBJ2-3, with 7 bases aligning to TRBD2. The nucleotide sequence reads TGTGCCAGCAGTTGGTCGGGGGGAGGTTTTGCAGATACGCAGTATTTT. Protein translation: CASSWSGGGFADTQYF.